The source of this TCR beta chain is a study of blood T cell repertoires in COVID-19. Whole-study context: Samples of COVID-19 (acute and convalescent) were obtained from the United States, Italy and Spain. From T cells, B-cell-depleted T cells, or PBMCs came the material, which was cDNA or gDNA.

Trimming cost V 0 bases and J 0 bases, with 6 bases left between them. The germline V gene has CDR1 SGHDN and CDR2 FVKESK. The CDR3 runs 14 residues. The authors' processing: How many nucleated cells were present was estimated from reference gene primer amplification. Only in-frame clones appear in the TCRdb table, and some are missing; sequencing was by immunoSEQ multiplex PCR. That table furnishes V, J and clone size, whereas the DNA furnished D and trimming. The sample carries about 220,000 clones, 84% recorded once. Sequenced material: peripheral blood. This receptor was obtained from a man aged 50 to 59 with active or convalescent COVID-19. The J gene is TRBJ2-7, the V gene TRBV14, with D unresolved. CDR3 coding DNA: TGTGCCAGCAGCCAAGAGCTAGTCTCCTACGAGCAGTACTTC. This codes for CASSQELVSYEQYF.